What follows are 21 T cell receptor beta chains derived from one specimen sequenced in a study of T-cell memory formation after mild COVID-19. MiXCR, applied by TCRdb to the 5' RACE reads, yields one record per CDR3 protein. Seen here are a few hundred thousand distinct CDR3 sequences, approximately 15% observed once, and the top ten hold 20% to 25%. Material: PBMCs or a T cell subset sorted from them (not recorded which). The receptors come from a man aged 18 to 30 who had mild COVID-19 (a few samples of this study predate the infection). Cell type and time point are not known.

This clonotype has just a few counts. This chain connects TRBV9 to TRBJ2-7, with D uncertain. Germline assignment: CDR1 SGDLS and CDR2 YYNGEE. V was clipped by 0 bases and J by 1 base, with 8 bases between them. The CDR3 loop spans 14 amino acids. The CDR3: CASSVEGFSYEQYF. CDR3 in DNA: TGTGCCAGCAGCGTAGAAGGGTTTTCCTACGAGCAGTACTTC.

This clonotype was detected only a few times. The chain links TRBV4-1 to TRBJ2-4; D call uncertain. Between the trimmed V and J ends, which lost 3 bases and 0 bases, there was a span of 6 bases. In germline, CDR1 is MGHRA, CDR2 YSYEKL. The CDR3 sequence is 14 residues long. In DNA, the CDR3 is TGCGCCAGCAGCCACGGACGAGCCAAAAACATTCAGTACTTC. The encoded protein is CASSHGRAKNIQYF.

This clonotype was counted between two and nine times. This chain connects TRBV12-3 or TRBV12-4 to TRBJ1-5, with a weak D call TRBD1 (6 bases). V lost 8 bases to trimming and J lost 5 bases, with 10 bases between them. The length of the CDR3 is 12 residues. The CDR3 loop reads CASRDNYQPQHF. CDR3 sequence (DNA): TGTGCCAGCCGGGACAATTATCAGCCCCAGCATTTT.

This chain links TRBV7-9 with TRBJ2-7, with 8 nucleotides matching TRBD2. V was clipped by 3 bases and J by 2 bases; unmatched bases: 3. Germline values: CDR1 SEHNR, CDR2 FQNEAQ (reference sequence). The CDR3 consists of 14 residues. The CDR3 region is CASSLRGAPYEQYF. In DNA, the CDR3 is TGTGCCAGCAGCTTGCGGGGGGCCCCCTACGAGCAGTACTTC.

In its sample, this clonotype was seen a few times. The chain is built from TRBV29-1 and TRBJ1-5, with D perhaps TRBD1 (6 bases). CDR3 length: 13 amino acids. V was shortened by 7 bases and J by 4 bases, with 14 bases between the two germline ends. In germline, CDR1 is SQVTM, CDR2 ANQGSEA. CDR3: CSAGRGGNQPQHF. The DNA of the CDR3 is TGCAGCGCCGGAAGGGGGGGGAATCAGCCCCAGCATTTT.

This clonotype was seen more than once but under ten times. The DNA for the CDR3 is TGTGCCAGCAGTCGCCCCGTGACAGGAACCCTCTCTGGGGCCAACGTCCTGACTTTC. Translation: CASSRPVTGTLSGANVLTF. The chain couples TRBV27 to TRBJ2-6, with a tentative D call TRBD1 (6 bases). The CDR3 loop spans 19 amino acids. Trimming took off 5 bases at V and 0 bases at J, with 20 bases between the two ends. Per the germline V gene, CDR1 is MNHEY and CDR2 is SMNVEV (reference sequence).

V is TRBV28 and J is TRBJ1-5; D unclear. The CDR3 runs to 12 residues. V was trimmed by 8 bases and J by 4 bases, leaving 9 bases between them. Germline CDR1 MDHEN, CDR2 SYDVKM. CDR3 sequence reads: CASGAANQPQHF. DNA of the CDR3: TGTGCCAGCGGTGCGGCAAATCAGCCCCAGCATTTT.

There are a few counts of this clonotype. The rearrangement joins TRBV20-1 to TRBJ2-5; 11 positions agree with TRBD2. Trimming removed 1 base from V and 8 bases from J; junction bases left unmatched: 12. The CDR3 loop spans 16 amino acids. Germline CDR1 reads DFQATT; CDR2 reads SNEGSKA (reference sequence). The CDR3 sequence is CSARVRPTSGAGTQYF. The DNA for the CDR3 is TGCAGTGCTAGAGTTCGGCCGACTAGCGGGGCGGGTACCCAGTACTTC.

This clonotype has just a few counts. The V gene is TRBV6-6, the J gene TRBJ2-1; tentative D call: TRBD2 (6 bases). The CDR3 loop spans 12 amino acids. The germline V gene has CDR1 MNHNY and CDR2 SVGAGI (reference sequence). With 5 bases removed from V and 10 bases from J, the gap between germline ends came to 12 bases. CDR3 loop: CASSQGGREQFF. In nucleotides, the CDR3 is TGTGCCAGCAGTCAGGGAGGCCGCGAGCAGTTCTTC.

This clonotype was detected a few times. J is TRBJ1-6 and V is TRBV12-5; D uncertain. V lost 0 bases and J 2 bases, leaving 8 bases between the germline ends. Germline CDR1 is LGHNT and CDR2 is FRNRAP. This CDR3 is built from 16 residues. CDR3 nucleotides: TGTGCTAGTGGTTTGGTCCCAGGTACCTATAATTCACCCCTCCACTTT. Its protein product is CASGLVPGTYNSPLHF.

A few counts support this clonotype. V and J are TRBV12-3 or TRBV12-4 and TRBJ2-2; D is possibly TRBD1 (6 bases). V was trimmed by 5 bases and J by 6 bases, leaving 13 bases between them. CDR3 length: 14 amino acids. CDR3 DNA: TGTGCCAGCAGTACAGGGTTCAGGGCCGGGGAGCTGTTTTTT. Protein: CASSTGFRAGELFF.

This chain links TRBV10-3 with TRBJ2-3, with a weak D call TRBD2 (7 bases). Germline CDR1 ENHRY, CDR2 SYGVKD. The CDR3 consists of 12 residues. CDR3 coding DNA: TGTGCGATCGGTGGGGGGGCCCATACGCAGTATTTT. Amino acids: CAIGGGAHTQYF.

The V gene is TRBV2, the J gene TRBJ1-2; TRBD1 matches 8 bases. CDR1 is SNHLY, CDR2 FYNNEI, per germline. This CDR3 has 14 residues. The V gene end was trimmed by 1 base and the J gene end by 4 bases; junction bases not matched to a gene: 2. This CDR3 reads CASSEGDRSYGYTF. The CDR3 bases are TGTGCCAGCAGTGAAGGGGACAGGAGCTATGGCTACACCTTC.

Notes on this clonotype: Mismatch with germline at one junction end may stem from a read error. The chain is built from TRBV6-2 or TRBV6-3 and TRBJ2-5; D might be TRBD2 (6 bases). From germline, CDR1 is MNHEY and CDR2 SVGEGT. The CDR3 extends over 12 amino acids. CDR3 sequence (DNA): TGTGCCAGCAGCGGGCCTGGCGGGACCGAGTACTTC. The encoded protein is CASSGPGGTEYF.

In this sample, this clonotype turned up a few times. As DNA, the CDR3 is TGTGCCAGCAGCTCCCGGGACAGGGGGGTCTACGAGCAGTACGTC. Residues: CASSSRDRGVYEQYV. V is TRBV5-8 and J is TRBJ2-7, with TRBD1 matching 11 bases. Germline V CDR1 and CDR2: SGHTS, YDEGEE. Germline trimming cut 3 bases from V and 3 bases from J; bases unmatched to any gene: 5. The CDR3 loop spans 15 amino acids.

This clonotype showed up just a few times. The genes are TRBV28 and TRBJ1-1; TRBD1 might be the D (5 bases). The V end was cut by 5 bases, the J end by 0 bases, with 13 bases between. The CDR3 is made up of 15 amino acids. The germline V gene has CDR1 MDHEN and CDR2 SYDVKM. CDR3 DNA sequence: TGTGCCAGCAGTCCCGTAGACAGAATGAACACTGAAGCTTTCTTT. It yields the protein CASSPVDRMNTEAFF.

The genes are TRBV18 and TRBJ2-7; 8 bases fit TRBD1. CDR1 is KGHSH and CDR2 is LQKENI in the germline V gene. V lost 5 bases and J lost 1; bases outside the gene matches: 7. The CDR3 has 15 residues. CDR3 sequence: CASSEGQARSYEQYV. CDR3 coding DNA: TGTGCCAGCTCAGAGGGACAGGCCCGTTCCTACGAGCAGTACGTC.

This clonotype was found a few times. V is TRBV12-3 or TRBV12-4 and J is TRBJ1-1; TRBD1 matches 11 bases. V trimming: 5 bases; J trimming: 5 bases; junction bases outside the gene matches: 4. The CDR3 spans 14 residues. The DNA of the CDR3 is TGTGCCAGCAGTCCCCGGGACAGGGGGACTGAAGCTTTCTTT. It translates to CASSPRDRGTEAFF.

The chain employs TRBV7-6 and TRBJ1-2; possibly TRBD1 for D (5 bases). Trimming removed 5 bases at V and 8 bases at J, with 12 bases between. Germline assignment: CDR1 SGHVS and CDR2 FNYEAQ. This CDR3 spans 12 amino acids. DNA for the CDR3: TGTGCCAGCAGCGCCGGGGCGTCAGGCTACACCTTC. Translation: CASSAGASGYTF.

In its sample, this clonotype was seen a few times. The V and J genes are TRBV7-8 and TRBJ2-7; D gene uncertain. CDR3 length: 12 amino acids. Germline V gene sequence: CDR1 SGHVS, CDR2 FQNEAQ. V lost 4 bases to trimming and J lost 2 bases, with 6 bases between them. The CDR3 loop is CASSSYTYEQYF. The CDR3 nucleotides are TGTGCCAGCAGCTCCTATACCTACGAGCAGTACTTC.

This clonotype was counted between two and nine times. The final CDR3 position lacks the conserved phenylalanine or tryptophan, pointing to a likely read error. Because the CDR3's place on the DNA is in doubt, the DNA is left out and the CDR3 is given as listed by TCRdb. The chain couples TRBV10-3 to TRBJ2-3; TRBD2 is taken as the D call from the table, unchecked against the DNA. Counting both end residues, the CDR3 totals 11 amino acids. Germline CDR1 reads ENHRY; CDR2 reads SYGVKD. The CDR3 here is CAISEGLAGEL.